This TCR beta chain was sequenced for a study of cytomegalovirus exposure and HLA in healthy donors. The germline CDR1 and CDR2 sequences are SNHLY and FYNNEI. Trimming cost V 5 bases and J 7 bases, with 12 bases left between them. The CDR3 contains 13 residues. Study-level points and caveats: Only CMV serostatus was available as immune exposure information. An Asian-associated ancestry cluster reportedly showed fewer N-insertions than the approximately 700-donor mean in a later analysis.

Primers included in the PCR were 60 Vbeta and 13 Jbeta primers. The repertoire was sequenced with immunoSEQ multiplex PCR; TCRdb's copy has only in-frame clones and lacks some. Of around 130,000 clones listed, more than 70% are singletons. This clone was found a few times. The antigen is not known. The sequence was obtained from a woman aged 30 to 39 in good health and CMV-seropositive. The source material was PBMCs. V and J are TRBV2 and TRBJ1-5; the D is unclear. The DNA of the CDR3 is TGTGCCAGCAGTACCGCGGCTGCCCAGCCCCAGCATTTT. Its protein is CASSTAAAQPQHF.